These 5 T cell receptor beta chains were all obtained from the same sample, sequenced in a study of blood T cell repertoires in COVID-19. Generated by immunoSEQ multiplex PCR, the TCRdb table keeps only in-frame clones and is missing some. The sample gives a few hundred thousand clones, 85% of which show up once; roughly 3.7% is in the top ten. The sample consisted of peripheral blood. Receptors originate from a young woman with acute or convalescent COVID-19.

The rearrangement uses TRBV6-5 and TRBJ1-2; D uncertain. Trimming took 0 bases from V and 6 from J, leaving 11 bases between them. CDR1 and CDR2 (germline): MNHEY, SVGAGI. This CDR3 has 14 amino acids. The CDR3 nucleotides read TGTGCCAGCAGTTACTCGGAGGGAGGTGATGGCTACACCTTC. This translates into CASSYSEGGDGYTF.

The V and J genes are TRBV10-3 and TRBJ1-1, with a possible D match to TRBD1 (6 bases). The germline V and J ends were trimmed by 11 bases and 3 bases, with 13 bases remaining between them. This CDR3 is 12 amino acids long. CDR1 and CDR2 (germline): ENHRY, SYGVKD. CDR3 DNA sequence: TGTGCCTCACGGGGGGCGGACACTGAAGCTTTCTTT. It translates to CASRGADTEAFF.

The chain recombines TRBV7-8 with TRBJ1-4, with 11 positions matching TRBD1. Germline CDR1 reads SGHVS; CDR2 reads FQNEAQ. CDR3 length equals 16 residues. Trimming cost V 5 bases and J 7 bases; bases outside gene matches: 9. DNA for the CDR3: TGTGCCAGCAGCGAGGCCACGGGACAGGGGGTTGAAAAACTGTTTTTT. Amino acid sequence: CASSEATGQGVEKLFF. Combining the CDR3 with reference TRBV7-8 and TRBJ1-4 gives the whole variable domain GAGVSQSPRYKVAKRGQDVALRCDPISGHVSLFWYQQALGQGPEFLTYFQNEAQLDKSGLPSDRFFAERPEGSVSTLKIQRTQQEDSAVYLCASSEATGQGVEKLFFGSGTQLSVL.

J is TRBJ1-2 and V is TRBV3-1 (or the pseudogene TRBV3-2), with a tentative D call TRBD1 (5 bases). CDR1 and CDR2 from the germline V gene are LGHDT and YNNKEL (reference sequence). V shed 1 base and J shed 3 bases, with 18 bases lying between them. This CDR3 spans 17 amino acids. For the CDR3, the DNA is TGTGCCAGCAGCCAAGGTTCCGACAGACCCCGGGACTATGGCTACACCTTC. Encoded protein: CASSQGSDRPRDYGYTF.

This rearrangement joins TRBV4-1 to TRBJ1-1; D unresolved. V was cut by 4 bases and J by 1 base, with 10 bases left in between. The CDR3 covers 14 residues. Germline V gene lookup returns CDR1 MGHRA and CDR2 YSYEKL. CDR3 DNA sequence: TGCGCCAGCAGCCCGGGTGGAACGAACACTGAAGCTTTCTTT. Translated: CASSPGGTNTEAFF.